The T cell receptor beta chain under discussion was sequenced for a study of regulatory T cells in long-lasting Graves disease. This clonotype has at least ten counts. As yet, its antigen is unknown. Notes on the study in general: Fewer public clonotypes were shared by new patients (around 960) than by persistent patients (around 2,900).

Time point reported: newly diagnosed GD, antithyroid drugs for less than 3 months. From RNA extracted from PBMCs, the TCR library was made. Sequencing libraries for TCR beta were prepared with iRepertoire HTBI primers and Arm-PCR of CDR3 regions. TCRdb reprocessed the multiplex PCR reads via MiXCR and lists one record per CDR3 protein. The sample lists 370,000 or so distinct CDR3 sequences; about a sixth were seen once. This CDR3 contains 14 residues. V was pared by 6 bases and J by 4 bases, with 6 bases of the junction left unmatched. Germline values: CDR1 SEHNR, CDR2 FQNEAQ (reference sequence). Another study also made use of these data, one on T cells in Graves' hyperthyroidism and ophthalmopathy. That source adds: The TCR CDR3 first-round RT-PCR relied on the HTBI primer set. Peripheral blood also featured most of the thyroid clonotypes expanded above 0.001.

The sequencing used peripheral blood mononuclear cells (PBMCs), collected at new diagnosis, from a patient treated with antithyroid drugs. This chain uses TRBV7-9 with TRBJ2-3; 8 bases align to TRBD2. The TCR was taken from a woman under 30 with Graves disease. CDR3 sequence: CASRRAGVADTQYF. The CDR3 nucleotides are TGTGCCAGCAGAAGAGCGGGAGTGGCAGATACGCAGTATTTT. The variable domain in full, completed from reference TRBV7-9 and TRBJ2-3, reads DTGVSQNPRHKITKRGQNVTFRCDPISEHNRLYWYRQTLGQGPEFLTYFQNEAQLEKSRLLSDRFSAERPKGSFSTLEIQRTEQGDSAMYLCASRRAGVADTQYFGPGTRLTVL.